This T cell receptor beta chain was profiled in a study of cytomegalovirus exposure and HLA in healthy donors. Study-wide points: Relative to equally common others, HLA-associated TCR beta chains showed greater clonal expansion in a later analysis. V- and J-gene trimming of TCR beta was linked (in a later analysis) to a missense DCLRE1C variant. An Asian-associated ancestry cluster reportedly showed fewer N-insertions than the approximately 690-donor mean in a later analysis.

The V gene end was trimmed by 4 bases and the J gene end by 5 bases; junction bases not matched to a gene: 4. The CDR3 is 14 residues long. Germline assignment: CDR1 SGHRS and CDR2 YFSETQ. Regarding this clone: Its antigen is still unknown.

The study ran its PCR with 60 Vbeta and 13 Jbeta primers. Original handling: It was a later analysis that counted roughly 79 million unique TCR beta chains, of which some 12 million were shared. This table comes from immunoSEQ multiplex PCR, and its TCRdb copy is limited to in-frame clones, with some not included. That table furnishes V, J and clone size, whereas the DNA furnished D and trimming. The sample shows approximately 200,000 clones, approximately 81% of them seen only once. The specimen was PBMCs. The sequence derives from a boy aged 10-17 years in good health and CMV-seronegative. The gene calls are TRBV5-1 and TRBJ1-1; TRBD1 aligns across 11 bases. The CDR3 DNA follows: TGCGCCAGCAGCCCGGGGACAGGGGGAACTGAAGCTTTCTTT. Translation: CASSPGTGGTEAFF.